The 22 T cell receptor beta chains given below trace back to one sample, sequenced in a study of cytomegalovirus exposure and HLA in healthy donors. The PCR ran on 60 Vbeta and 13 Jbeta primers. Sequencing used immunoSEQ multiplex PCR; TCRdb keeps in-frame clones, though not all of them. The sample contains about 110,000 clones, roughly 70% of which appear only once. The sample comprised PBMCs. These receptors originate from a woman in her twenties or thirties in good health and CMV-seronegative.

The CDR3 is CASSHDRAGELFF. The CDR3 DNA is TGTGCCAGCAGCCATGACAGGGCCGGGGAGCTGTTTTTT. This chain uses TRBV5-8 with TRBJ2-2, with TRBD1 matching over 7 bases. After removal of 4 bases from V and 6 bases from J, the junction contained 3 bases not matched to a gene. This CDR3 has 13 amino acids. Germline V CDR1 and CDR2: SGHTS, YDEGEE. The full variable domain, its missing parts supplied by reference TRBV5-8 and TRBJ2-2, is EAGVTQSPTHLIKTRGQQATLRCSPISGHTSVYWYQQALGLGLQFLLWYDEGEERNRGNFPPRFSGRQFPNYSSELNVNALELEDSALYLCASSHDRAGELFFGEGSRLTVL.

This chain links TRBV30 with TRBJ2-7; possible D gene TRBD2, 5 bases. Germline V CDR1 and CDR2: GTSNPN, SVGIG (reference sequence). The CDR3 runs 12 residues. V was pared by 1 base and J by 3 bases, with 7 bases between. DNA of the CDR3: TGTGCCTGGAGTGGGGCGGGCTACGAGCAGTACTTC. Translated, it gives CAWSGAGYEQYF.

V gene TRBV7-2 combines with J gene TRBJ1-3, with D unresolved. This CDR3 contains 16 residues. The germline V gene encodes CDR1 SGHTA and CDR2 FQGNSA. Trimming removed 2 bases from V and 0 bases from J, with 11 bases in between. The CDR3 DNA follows: TGTGCCAGCAGCTTATCGCCCGGGAACTCTGGAAACACCATATATTTT. Translating gives CASSLSPGNSGNTIYF.

The rearrangement links TRBV7-2 to TRBJ1-2, with D uncertain. The CDR3 is 13 residues long. V dropped 5 bases and J dropped 8 bases, with 15 bases sitting between them. The germline V gene has CDR1 SGHTA and CDR2 FQGNSA. As DNA, the CDR3 is TGTGCCAGCAGCGTTACCGAGGCGTGGGGCTACACCTTC. This sequence encodes CASSVTEAWGYTF.

V and J are TRBV30 and TRBJ1-1; D may be TRBD1 (6 bases). This CDR3 region has 12 residues. Germline-derived CDR1 and CDR2 are GTSNPN and SVGIG (reference sequence). Trimming left V 3 bases short and J 4 bases short, with 9 bases between. The CDR3 region has the DNA TGTGCCTGGAGCCAGGGGTCCACTGAAGCTTTCTTT. This codes for CAWSQGSTEAFF.

V usage is TRBV19 and J usage is TRBJ1-2; D call uncertain. V shed 9 bases and J shed 4 bases, with 21 bases lying between them. This CDR3 contains 15 residues. Per germline, CDR1 LNHDA and CDR2 SQIVND (reference sequence). For the CDR3, the DNA is TGTGCCAGCACGCGAGACAAGGCCGTTTCCTATGGCTACACCTTC. This sequence encodes CASTRDKAVSYGYTF.

The chain recombines TRBV10-3 with TRBJ2-7; TRBD2 matches at 8 bases. J was trimmed by 5 bases and V by 5 bases; bases with no gene match: 14. This CDR3 spans 16 amino acids. Germline V gene sequence: CDR1 ENHRY, CDR2 SYGVKD. The CDR3 spells CAISTSGAGGKNEQYF. Here the CDR3 DNA reads TGTGCCATCAGTACCTCCGGGGCGGGAGGAAAAAACGAGCAGTACTTC.

As for this clone: Other DNA sequences in the sample encode the same CDR3. The chain combines TRBV19 with TRBJ1-1; D gene unclear. The CDR3 is 13 residues long. Germline CDR1 and CDR2: LNHDA and SQIVND (reference sequence). V was clipped by 3 bases and J by 1 base, with 6 bases between them. As DNA, the CDR3 is TGTGCCAGTAGTATCACGGGGAACACTGAAGCTTTCTTT. Its protein product is CASSITGNTEAFF.

The CDR3 nucleotides are TGTGCCAGTAGTATTTCGGGGGAGGGTTCACCCCTCCACTTT. Its translation: CASSISGEGSPLHF. This chain links TRBV19 with TRBJ1-6; D is perhaps TRBD1 (5 bases). CDR1 is LNHDA, CDR2 SQIVND, per germline (reference sequence). The CDR3 extends over 14 amino acids. V was clipped by 3 bases and J by 9 bases, with 12 bases between them.

The V and J genes are TRBV7-9 and TRBJ1-3, with D perhaps TRBD1 (5 bases). This CDR3 region has 15 residues. The V end was cut by 6 bases, the J end by 2 bases, with 14 bases between. Germline CDR1 is SEHNR and CDR2 is FQNEAQ (reference sequence). The CDR3 reads CASRPGGGAGNTIYF. CDR3 in DNA: TGTGCCAGCAGACCCGGGGGGGGTGCTGGAAACACCATATATTTT.

The chain uses TRBV19 and TRBJ1-5, with D hard to call. Germline lookup yields CDR1 LNHDA and CDR2 SQIVND (reference sequence). The CDR3 is made up of 13 amino acids. Trimming cost V 2 bases and J 5 bases, with 7 bases left between them. The CDR3 nucleotides are TGTGCCAGTAGTATACAGTTACATCAGCCCCAGCATTTT. Protein: CASSIQLHQPQHF.

The J gene is TRBJ2-3, the V gene TRBV10-1; 12 bases line up with TRBD2. J was trimmed by 12 bases and V by 2 bases; bases with no gene match: 6. CDR1 WNHNN and CDR2 SYGVQD come from the germline V gene (reference sequence). The CDR3 sequence is 14 residues long. The CDR3 sequence: CASSEASGRADQYF. CDR3 nucleotide sequence: TGCGCCAGCAGTGAGGCTAGCGGGAGGGCCGATCAGTATTTT.

The rearrangement uses TRBV27 and TRBJ2-7; the match to TRBD1 covers 8 bases. This CDR3 comprises 15 residues. The V and J ends lost 5 bases and 3 bases, in that order; junction bases with no gene match: 9. In germline, CDR1 is MNHEY, CDR2 SMNVEV (reference sequence). The CDR3 DNA reads as TGTGCCAGCAGTAAACGTGGACAGGGTGACTACGAGCAGTACTTC. Residues: CASSKRGQGDYEQYF.

The chain is built from TRBV7-3 and TRBJ2-3, with 7 bases identical to TRBD2. The CDR3 is 14 residues long. V trimming: 5 bases; J trimming: 3 bases; junction bases outside the gene matches: 5. Germline V gives CDR1 SGHTA, CDR2 FQGTGA. The CDR3 DNA reads TGTGCCAGCAGCCCACAGCGGGGTACAGATACGCAGTATTTT. Translating it yields CASSPQRGTDTQYF. The whole variable domain, filled in from reference TRBV7-3 and TRBJ2-3, reads GAGVSQTPSNKVTEKGKYVELRCDPISGHTALYWYRQSLGQGPEFLIYFQGTGAADDSGLPNDRFFAVRPEGSVSTLKIQRTERGDSAVYLCASSPQRGTDTQYFGPGTRLTVL.

This rearrangement joins TRBV7-2 to TRBJ2-1; 8 positions agree with TRBD2. From germline, CDR1 is SGHTA and CDR2 FQGNSA. The length of the CDR3 is 16 residues. J was trimmed by 6 bases and V by 0 bases; bases with no gene match: 7. This chain's CDR3 is CASSLAGSGNFNEQFF. In nucleotides, the CDR3 is TGTGCCAGCAGCTTAGCGGGTAGCGGGAACTTCAATGAGCAGTTCTTC. Full variable domain (missing parts from reference TRBV7-2 and TRBJ2-1): GAGVSQSPSNKVTEKGKDVELRCDPISGHTALYWYRQSLGQGLEFLIYFQGNSAPDKSGLPSDRFSAERTGGSVSTLTIQRTQQEDSAVYLCASSLAGSGNFNEQFFGPGTRLTVL.

A few counts support this clone. This sequence joins TRBV5-1 and TRBJ2-1, with TRBD2 identical over 9 bases. This CDR3 is 16 amino acids long. V trimming: 0 bases; J trimming: 8 bases; junction bases outside the gene matches: 9. Germline-derived CDR1 and CDR2 are SGHRS and YFSETQ. DNA of the CDR3: TGCGCCAGCAGCTTGGACGATAGCGGGAGAAGTGATGAGCAGTTCTTC. Protein product: CASSLDDSGRSDEQFF.

V gene TRBV6-1 combines with J gene TRBJ2-7; 8 bases fit TRBD1. This CDR3 comprises 14 residues. CDR1 is MNHNS and CDR2 is SASEGT in the germline V gene. V was pared by 6 bases and J by 4 bases, with 8 bases of the junction left unmatched. CDR3 protein: CASRDRAAGYEQYF. The CDR3 DNA reads as TGTGCCAGCAGGGACAGGGCGGCGGGGTACGAGCAGTACTTC.

J is TRBJ1-4 and V is TRBV30, with D maybe TRBD1 (5 bases). The CDR3 has 15 residues. V lost 3 bases, J lost 3 bases, and 14 bases lay in between. Germline values: CDR1 GTSNPN, CDR2 SVGIG (reference sequence). The CDR3 spells CAWRSETAPNEKLFF. CDR3 coding DNA: TGTGCCTGGAGGTCCGAGACAGCACCTAATGAAAAACTGTTTTTT.

This sequence joins TRBV6-1 and TRBJ2-1; 10 positions match TRBD2. This CDR3 is 15 amino acids long. The V segment lost 1 base and the J segment 8 bases; nucleotides outside the gene matches: 5. CDR1 and CDR2 from the germline V gene are MNHNS and SASEGT. CDR3 nucleotide sequence: TGTGCCAGCAGTGAAGGCTCTAGCGGGAGCGATGAGCAGTTCTTC. It yields the protein CASSEGSSGSDEQFF.

Notes on this clone: This sample includes further DNA sequences coding for the same CDR3. The chain links TRBV7-9 to TRBJ2-5, with TRBD2 as a possible D gene (5 bases). The CDR3 consists of 14 residues. Germline CDR1 reads SEHNR; CDR2 reads FQNEAQ (reference sequence). Trimming took off 0 bases at V and 4 bases at J, with 9 bases between the two ends. The CDR3, as DNA: TGTGCCAGCAGCTTAGCGGGAGCCGGAGAGACCCAGTACTTC. Amino acids: CASSLAGAGETQYF.

The chain carries TRBV5-1 and TRBJ1-1, with D unclear. CDR1 is SGHRS, CDR2 YFSETQ, per germline. V dropped 2 bases and J dropped 1 base, with 3 bases sitting between them. The CDR3 totals 12 residues. The CDR3 bases are TGCGCCAGCAGCTTTAAGAACACTGAAGCTTTCTTT. Amino acids: CASSFKNTEAFF. Full variable domain (rest looked up from reference TRBV5-1 and TRBJ1-1): KAGVTQTPRYLIKTRGQQVTLSCSPISGHRSVSWYQQTPGQGLQFLFEYFSETQRNKGNFPGRFSGRQFSNSRSEMNVSTLELGDSALYLCASSFKNTEAFFGQGTRLTVV.

The chain combines TRBV2 with TRBJ1-6; perhaps TRBD1 as D (5 bases). V lost 6 bases to trimming and J lost 7 bases, with 16 bases between them. The CDR3 totals 15 residues. Germline V gives CDR1 SNHLY, CDR2 FYNNEI. CDR3 in amino acids: CASRLYRQSNSPLHF. In nucleotides, the CDR3 is TGTGCCAGCAGGCTTTACCGACAGTCAAATTCACCCCTCCACTTT. Using reference TRBV2 and TRBJ1-6 for the parts outside the CDR3, the full variable domain is EPEVTQTPSHQVTQMGQEVILRCVPISNHLYFYWYRQILGQKVEFLVSFYNNEISEKSEIFDDQFSVERPDGSNFTLKIRSTKLEDSAMYFCASRLYRQSNSPLHFGNGTRLTVT.